This TCR beta chain was captured in a study of T-cell reconstitution after alpha-beta-depleted transplantation in children (dated by TCRdb to 2016 to 2017). As for the study more broadly: T-cell immune reconstitution after TCRalphabeta/CD19-depleted allogeneic hematopoietic cell transplantation in children was quantitatively tracked in the study by means of TCR repertoire profiling.

About this clonotype: There is no known antigen for this receptor. There are no base qualities to consult, and no much larger clone falls within one base.

Here is what the overall study found, with its caveats: Hyperexpanded clone frequencies declined over subsequent months; after one year, T-cell counts and TCRbeta diversity were mostly attributed to newly produced T cells. The high TCRbeta diversity at day 60 in some patients was ascribed to recipient T cells and intrathymic progenitors that had survived conditioning. Apparently early alphabetaT-cell count recovery about two months after transplant reportedly relied on only several hundred rapidly expanded clones derived from non-depleted graft cells.

This specimen's treatment or condition label, interpreted: allogeneic hematopoietic cell transplantation with graft depleted of TCRalphabeta T cells and CD19 B cells. TCRalphabeta/CD19-depleted allogeneic hematopoietic cell grafts were given to the transplant recipients, all of whom were children. Library preparation used PCR. Sequencing instrument: Illumina HiSeq 2500. TCR libraries were prepared with molecular barcoding, using unique molecular identifiers to normalize TCRbeta repertoire quantification. TCRdb itself trimmed the public reads at Q25 with fastp, ran MiXCR and retained productive beta chains. Merged by CDR3 protein, the rows form single entries marked with the most common genes and DNA. This sample comprises a few hundred thousand distinct CDR3 sequences, approximately 30% of them detected only once. Around 36% of the sample comes from the top ten. The specimen was PBMCs, collected before TCRalphabeta/CD19-depleted stem cell transplant. The sequence was obtained from a boy under three years old with Wiskott-Aldrich syndrome, due to receive a stem cell transplant.

The CDR3 in this case is CASSPPKGSSYNEQFF. The DNA is TGTGCCAGCTCACCACCTAAAGGGAGCTCCTACAATGAGCAGTTCTTC. The chain links TRBV18 with TRBJ2-1; tentative D gene TRBD2, with 5 bases matching. The germline V gene yields KGHSH for CDR1 and LQKENI for CDR2. From the cysteine up to the phenylalanine, the CDR3 has a length of 16 residues. CDR3 DNA only is kept here, 48 bases in frame from base 1. A distance of 9 bases separates the germline ends of V and J, which lose 0 bases and 0 bases respectively.